The following is a T cell receptor (beta chain) sequence with its context. The antigen this receptor binds is unknown. The record has no base qualities; no much larger clone is one base away. The CDR3 regions of human TCRbeta chains were subjected to immunosequencing. The paper's data handling went like this. Repertoire TCRs were matched against a reference library of SARS-CoV-2-specific TCRs generated with the MIRA antigen-specificity platform. Breadth was defined as the fraction of unique TCRs that were SARS-CoV-2-associated. Depth was defined as the fraction of total T cells that were SARS-CoV-2-associated. Each spike-specific TCR was assigned to its reactive spike region and to a CD4 or CD8 class using the MIRA data. Log10-transformed breadth and depth values were compared by one-way ANOVA with Sidak's multiple comparisons tests. This is the immuneACCESS table as TCRdb keeps it, with only in-frame sequences that have V and J called. A part of the clones is gone; compared with another copy, unresolved V genes explain less than half, and the rest is unexplained. The V and J calls and clone size are taken from that table; D and trimming were inferred from the DNA. For this sample the table gives more than 100,000 clones, of which 85% to 90% were detected only once. Approximately 7.5% of the sample is taken by the ten largest.

The sample comes from a study of T cell responses to AZD1222 COVID-19 vaccine (dated by TCRdb to about 2021). Describing the broader study: AZD1222 recipients with second doses at about 4 weeks or about 12 weeks were pooled, because spike-specific TCR depth and breadth did not differ between schedules. A total of 233 trial participants underwent TCR sequencing, of whom more than 200 had received two doses of AZD1222 and 26 had received two doses of the MenACWY control vaccine. Trial participants were enrolled by age into 18-55, 56-69 and 70-plus year subgroups, with about 150, 27 and 61 TCR-sequenced participants respectively. On the study overall, not on this receptor specifically: A significant rise in spike-specific TCR breadth and depth was observed after two AZD1222 doses relative to day 0 and relative to MenACWY recipients. The 56-69-year group was small, and its depth increase did not reach significance, likely because of low power. Participants were mostly white British, with more females than males. The authors suggested clonal diversity may have been underestimated. Reportedly, close to half of the unique spike-specific TCRs recognized epitopes lying outside the regions that are mutated in the B.1.351 and B.1.1.7 variants. Conclusions about previously exposed vaccinees are limited because only five to seven AZD1222 recipients were SARS-CoV-2 seropositive at baseline. Because no day 14 peak-response samples were available, the repertoires could be characterized only after the peak T cell response. The vaccine-associated CD4 TCRs covered the entire spike protein, and the dominant responses fell in regions 160-218 and 743-854.

CDR1 and CDR2, per the germline V gene (reference sequence), are SGHNT and YYREEE. V ends up 4 bases short and J 6 bases short, with an unmatched junction base count of 13. Measured from the cysteine to the phenylalanine, the CDR3 is 15 residues long. The retained sequence is limited to the CDR3, 45 bases, with the frame set at the first base. The sample's time point, from its label and the paper: baseline before first vaccination. Samples from vaccinated people were obtained from the UK trials COV001 and COV002, which included a single-blind randomized controlled phase 2/3 trial of AZD1222 (ChAdOx1 nCoV-19) in healthy adults. For TCRbeta chain sequencing, PBMC samples from trial participants were taken at day 0 and at day 28 after the second dose.

The sequencing here drew on peripheral blood, taken on day 0 of AZD1222 vaccination. The rearranged chain carries TRBV5-4 and TRBJ2-7, and TRBD1 aligns with 7 junction nucleotides. This receptor was identified in an adult in good health. CDR3 region: CASSRTGTERREQYF. Read as DNA, the sequence is TGTGCCAGCAGCAGAACCGGGACAGAGCGACGCGAGCAGTACTTC.